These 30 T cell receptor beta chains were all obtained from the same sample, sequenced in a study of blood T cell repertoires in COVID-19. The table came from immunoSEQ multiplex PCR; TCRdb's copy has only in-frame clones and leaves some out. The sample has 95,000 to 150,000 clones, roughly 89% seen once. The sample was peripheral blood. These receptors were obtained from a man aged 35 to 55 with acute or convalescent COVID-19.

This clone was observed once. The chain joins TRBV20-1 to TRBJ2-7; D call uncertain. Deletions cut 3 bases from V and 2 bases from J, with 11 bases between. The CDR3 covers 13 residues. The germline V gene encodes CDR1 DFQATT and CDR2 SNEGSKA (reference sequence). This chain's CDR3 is CSASNPVTYEQYF. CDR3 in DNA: TGCAGTGCTAGTAATCCTGTAACCTACGAGCAGTACTTC.

The CDR3: CASSQGQGSMAFF. CDR3 sequence (DNA): TGCGCCAGCAGCCAGGGACAGGGAAGTATGGCTTTCTTT. The chain carries TRBV4-1 and TRBJ1-1; 9 bases map to TRBD1. Germline V gene lookup returns CDR1 MGHRA and CDR2 YSYEKL. CDR3 length: 13 residues. Trimming removed 3 bases from V and 11 bases from J; junction bases left unmatched: 7.

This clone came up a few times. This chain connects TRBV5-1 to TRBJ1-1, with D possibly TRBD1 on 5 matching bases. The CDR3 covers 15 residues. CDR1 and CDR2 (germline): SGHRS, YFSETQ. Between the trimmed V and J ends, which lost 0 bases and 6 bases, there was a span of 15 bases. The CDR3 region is CASSLEGWGNAEAFF. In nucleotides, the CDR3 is TGCGCCAGCAGCTTGGAGGGGTGGGGAAACGCTGAAGCTTTCTTT.

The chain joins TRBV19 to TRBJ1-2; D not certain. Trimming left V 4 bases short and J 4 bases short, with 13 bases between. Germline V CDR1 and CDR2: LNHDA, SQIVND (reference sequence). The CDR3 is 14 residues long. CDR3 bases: TGTGCCAGTAGTACGGAGACGGTTACCTATGGCTACACCTTC. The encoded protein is CASSTETVTYGYTF.

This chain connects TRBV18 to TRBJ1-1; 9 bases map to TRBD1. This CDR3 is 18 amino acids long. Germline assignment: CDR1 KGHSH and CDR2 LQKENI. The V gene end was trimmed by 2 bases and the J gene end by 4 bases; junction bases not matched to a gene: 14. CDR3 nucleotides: TGTGCCAGCTCACCATACCTCGGACAGGGGATATCGGGCACTGAAGCTTTCTTT. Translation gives CASSPYLGQGISGTEAFF.

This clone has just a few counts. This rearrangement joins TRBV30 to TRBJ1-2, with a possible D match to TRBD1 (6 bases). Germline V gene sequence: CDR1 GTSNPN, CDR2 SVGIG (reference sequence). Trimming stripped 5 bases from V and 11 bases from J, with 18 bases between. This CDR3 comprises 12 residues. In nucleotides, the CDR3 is TGTGCCTGGGACAGGACCGAGAGTTCGTACACCTTC. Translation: CAWDRTESSYTF. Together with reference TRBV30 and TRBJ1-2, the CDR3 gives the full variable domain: SQTIHQWPATLVQPVGSPLSLECTVEGTSNPNLYWYRQAAGRGLQLLFYSVGIGQISSEVPQNLSASRPQDRQFILSSKKLLLSDSGFYLCAWDRTESSYTFGSGTRLTVV.

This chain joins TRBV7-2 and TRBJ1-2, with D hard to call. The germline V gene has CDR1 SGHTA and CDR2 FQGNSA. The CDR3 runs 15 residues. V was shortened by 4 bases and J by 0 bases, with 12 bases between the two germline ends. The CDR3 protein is CASSSMLSPNYGYTF. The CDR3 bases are TGTGCCAGCAGCTCAATGCTATCCCCTAACTATGGCTACACCTTC.

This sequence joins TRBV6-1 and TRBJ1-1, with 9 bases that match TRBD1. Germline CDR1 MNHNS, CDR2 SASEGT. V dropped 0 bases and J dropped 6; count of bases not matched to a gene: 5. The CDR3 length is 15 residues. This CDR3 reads CASSEAGTGRAEAFF. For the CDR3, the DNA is TGTGCCAGCAGTGAAGCGGGGACAGGGCGGGCTGAAGCTTTCTTT.

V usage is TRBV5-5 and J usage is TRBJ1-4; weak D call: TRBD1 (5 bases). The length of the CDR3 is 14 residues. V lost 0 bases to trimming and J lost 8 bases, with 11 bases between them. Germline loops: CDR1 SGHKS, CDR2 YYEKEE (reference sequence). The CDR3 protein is CASSLAGGVEKLFF. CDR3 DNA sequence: TGTGCCAGCAGCTTGGCAGGAGGGGTCGAAAAACTGTTTTTT.

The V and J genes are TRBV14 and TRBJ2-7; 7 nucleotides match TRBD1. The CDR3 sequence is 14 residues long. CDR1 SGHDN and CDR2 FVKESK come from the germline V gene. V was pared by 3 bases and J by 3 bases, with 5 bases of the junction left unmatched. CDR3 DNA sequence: TGTGCCAGCAGCCAGGGGGACAGCCACTACGAGCAGTACTTC. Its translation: CASSQGDSHYEQYF.

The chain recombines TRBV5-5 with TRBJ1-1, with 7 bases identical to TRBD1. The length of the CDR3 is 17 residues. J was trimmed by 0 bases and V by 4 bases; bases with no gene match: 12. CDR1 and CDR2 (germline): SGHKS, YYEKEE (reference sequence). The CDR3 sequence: CASSPEGAHLMNTEAFF. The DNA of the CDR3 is TGTGCCAGCAGCCCCGAGGGGGCCCATCTAATGAACACTGAAGCTTTCTTT.

The DNA of the CDR3 is TGCAGTGCTAGTAGCGGGACTGAAGCTTTCTTT. Amino acid sequence: CSASSGTEAFF. The J gene is TRBJ1-1, the V gene TRBV20-1; the D is unclear. V lost 3 bases and J lost 5, with 7 bases in between. This CDR3 contains 11 residues. The germline CDR1 and CDR2 sequences are DFQATT and SNEGSKA (reference sequence).

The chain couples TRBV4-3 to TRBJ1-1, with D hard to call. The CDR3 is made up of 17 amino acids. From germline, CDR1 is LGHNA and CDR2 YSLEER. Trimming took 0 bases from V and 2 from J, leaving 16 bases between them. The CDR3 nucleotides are TGCGCCAGCAGCCAAGATGGAAGGAATTACTACAACACTGAAGCTTTCTTT. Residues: CASSQDGRNYYNTEAFF.

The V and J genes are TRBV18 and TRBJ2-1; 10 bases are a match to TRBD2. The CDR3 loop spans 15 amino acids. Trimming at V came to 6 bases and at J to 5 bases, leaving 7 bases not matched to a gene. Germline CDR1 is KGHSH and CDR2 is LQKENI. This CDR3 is CASSDQGLANNEQFF. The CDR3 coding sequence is TGTGCCAGCTCGGACCAGGGACTAGCGAACAATGAGCAGTTCTTC. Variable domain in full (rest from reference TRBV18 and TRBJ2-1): NAGVMQNPRHLVRRRGQEARLRCSPMKGHSHVYWYRQLPEEGLKFMVYLQKENIIDESGMPKERFSAEFPKEGPSILRIQQVVRGDSAAYFCASSDQGLANNEQFFGPGTRLTVL.

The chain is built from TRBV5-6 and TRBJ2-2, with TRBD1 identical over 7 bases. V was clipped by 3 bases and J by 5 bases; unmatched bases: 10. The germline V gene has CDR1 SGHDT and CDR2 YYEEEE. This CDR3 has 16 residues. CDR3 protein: CASSSIPQGPTGELFF. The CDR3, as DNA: TGTGCCAGCAGCTCAATCCCACAGGGGCCAACCGGGGAGCTGTTTTTT. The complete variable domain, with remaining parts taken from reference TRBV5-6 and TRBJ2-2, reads DAGVTQSPTHLIKTRGQQVTLRCSPKSGHDTVSWYQQALGQGPQFIFQYYEEEERQRGNFPDRFSGHQFPNYSSELNVNALLLGDSALYLCASSSIPQGPTGELFFGEGSRLTVL.

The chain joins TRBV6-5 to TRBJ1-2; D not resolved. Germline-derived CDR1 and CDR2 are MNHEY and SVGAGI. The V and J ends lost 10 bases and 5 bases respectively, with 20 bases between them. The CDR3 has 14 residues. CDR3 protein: CATELWESPYGYTF. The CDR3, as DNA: TGTGCCACCGAGCTTTGGGAGTCCCCGTATGGCTACACCTTC.

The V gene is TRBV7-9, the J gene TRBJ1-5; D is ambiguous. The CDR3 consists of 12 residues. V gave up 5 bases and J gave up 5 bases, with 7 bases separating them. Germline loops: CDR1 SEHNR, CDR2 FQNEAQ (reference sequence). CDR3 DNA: TGTGCCAGCAGCCACATGGATCAGCCCCAGCATTTT. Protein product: CASSHMDQPQHF.

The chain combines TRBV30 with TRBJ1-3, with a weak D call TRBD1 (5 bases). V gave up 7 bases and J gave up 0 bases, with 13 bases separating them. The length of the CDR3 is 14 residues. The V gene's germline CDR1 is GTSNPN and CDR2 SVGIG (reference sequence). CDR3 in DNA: TGTGCCTTTTCTACAGGTAGCTCTGGAAACACCATATATTTT. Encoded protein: CAFSTGSSGNTIYF. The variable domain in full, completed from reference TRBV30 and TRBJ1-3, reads SQTIHQWPATLVQPVGSPLSLECTVEGTSNPNLYWYRQAAGRGLQLLFYSVGIGQISSEVPQNLSASRPQDRQFILSSKKLLLSDSGFYLCAFSTGSSGNTIYFGEGSWLTVV.

In nucleotides, the CDR3 is TGCGCCAGCAGTGAGTCGACTCCGGGAGTAGATTCCAATGAGCAGTTCTTC. Translation: CASSESTPGVDSNEQFF. The V call is TRBV10-2, the J call TRBJ2-1; D might be TRBD2 (6 bases). Germline CDR1 is WSHSY and CDR2 is SAAADI. V was cut by 0 bases and J by 6 bases, with 18 bases left in between. The CDR3 extends over 17 amino acids.

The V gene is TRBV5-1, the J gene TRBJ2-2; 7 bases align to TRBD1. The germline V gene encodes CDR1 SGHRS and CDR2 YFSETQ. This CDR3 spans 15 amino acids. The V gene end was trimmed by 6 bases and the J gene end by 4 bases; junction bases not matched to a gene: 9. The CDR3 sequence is CASTADRVGTGELFF. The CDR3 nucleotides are TGCGCCAGCACCGCCGACAGGGTCGGCACCGGGGAGCTGTTTTTT.

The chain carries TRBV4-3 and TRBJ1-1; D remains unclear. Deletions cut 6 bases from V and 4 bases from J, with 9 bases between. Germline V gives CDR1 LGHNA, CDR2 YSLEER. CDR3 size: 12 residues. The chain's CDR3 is CASSRAGTEAFF. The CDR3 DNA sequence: TGCGCCAGCAGTAGAGCCGGCACTGAAGCTTTCTTT.

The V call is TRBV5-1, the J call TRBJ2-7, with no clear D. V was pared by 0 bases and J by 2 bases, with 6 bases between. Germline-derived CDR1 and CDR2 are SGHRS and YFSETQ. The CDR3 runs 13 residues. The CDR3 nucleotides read TGCGCCAGCAGCTTGGACCCTACCTACGAGCAGTACTTC. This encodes CASSLDPTYEQYF.

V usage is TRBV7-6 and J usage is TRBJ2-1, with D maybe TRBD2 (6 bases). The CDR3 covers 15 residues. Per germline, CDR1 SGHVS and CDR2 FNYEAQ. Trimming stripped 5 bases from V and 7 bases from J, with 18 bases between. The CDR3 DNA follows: TGTGCCAGCAGCCCGGGAGCTAGGACACGTAATGAGCAGTTCTTC. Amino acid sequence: CASSPGARTRNEQFF.

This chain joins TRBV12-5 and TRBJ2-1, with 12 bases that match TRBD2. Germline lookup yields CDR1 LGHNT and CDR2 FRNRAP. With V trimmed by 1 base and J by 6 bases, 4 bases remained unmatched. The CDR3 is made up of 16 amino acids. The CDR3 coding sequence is TGTGCTAGTGGTTTGGCCGGACTAGCGGGAACCAATGAGCAGTTCTTC. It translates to CASGLAGLAGTNEQFF.

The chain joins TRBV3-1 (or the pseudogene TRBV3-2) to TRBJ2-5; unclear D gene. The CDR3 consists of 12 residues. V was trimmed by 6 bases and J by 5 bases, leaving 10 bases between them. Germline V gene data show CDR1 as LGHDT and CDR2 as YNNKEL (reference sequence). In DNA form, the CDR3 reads TGTGCCAGCAGTTCGGGTGGGGAGACCCAGTACTTC. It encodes CASSSGGETQYF.

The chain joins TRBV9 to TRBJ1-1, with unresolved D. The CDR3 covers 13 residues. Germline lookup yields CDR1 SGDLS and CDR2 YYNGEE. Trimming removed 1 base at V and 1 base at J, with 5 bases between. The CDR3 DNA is TGTGCCAGCAGCGTATCCTGGAACACTGAAGCTTTCTTT. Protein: CASSVSWNTEAFF. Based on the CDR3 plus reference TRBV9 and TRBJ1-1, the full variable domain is DSGVTQTPKHLITATGQRVTLRCSPRSGDLSVYWYQQSLDQGLQFLIQYYNGEERAKGNILERFSAQQFPDLHSELNLSSLELGDSALYFCASSVSWNTEAFFGQGTRLTVV.

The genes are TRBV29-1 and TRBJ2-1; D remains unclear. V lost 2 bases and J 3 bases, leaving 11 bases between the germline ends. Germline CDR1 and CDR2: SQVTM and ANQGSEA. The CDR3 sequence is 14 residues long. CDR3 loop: CSVESEEVYNEQFF. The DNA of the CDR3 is TGCAGCGTTGAAAGCGAGGAAGTCTACAATGAGCAGTTCTTC.

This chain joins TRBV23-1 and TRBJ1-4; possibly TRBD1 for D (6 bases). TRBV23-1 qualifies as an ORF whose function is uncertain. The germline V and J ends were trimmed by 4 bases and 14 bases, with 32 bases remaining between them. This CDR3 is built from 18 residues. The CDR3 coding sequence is TGCGCCAGCAGTCTTCAACCGGGGACAAGCCCGGCCAGGGGAGAGCTGTTTTTT. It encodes CASSLQPGTSPARGELFF.

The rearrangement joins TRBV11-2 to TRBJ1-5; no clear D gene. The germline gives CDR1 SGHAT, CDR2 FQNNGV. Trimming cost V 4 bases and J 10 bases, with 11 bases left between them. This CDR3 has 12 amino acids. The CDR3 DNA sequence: TGTGCCAGCAGCTCGCGGGGAGAACCCCAGCATTTT. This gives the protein CASSSRGEPQHF.

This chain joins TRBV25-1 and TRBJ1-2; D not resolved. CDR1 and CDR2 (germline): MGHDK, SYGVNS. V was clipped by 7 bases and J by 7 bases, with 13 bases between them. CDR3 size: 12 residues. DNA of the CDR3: TGTGCCAGCACCTCGGGGAGCCGTGGCTACACCTTC. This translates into CASTSGSRGYTF.